This record concerns one TCR beta chain sequence. CDR3 size: 15 residues. Unmatched junction bases numbered 5, after V lost 3 bases and J lost 3 bases. Germline lookup yields CDR1 KGHSH and CDR2 LQKENI. These data originate in a study of blood T cell repertoires in COVID-19. Original data processing: Counts of nucleated cells, estimated from reference gene primer amplification, were obtained. Generated by immunoSEQ multiplex PCR, the TCRdb table keeps only in-frame clones and is missing some. V, J and clone size reflect that table, while D and trimming were determined from the DNA. The table records more than 55,000 clones, around 77% of them present only once.

The sample comprised peripheral blood. The TCR comes from a man older than 75 with active or convalescent COVID-19. This chain links TRBV18 with TRBJ1-5; 7 positions agree with TRBD1. The CDR3 reads CASSPEGQNNQPQHF. The CDR3 DNA sequence: TGTGCCAGCTCACCGGAGGGACAGAACAATCAGCCCCAGCATTTT.